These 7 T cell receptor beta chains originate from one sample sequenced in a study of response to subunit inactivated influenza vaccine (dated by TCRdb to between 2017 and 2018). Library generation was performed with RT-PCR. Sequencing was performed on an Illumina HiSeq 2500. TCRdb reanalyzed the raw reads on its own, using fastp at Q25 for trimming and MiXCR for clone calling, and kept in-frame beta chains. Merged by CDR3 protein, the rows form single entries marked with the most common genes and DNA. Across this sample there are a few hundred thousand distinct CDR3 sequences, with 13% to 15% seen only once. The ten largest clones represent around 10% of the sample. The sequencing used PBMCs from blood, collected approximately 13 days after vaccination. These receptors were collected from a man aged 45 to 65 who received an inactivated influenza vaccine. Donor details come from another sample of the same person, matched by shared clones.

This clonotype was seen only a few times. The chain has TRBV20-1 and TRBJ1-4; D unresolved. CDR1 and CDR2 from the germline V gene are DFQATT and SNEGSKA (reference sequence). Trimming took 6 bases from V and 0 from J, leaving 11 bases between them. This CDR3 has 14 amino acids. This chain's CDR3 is CSAVPGSTNEKLFF. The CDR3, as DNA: TGCAGTGCGGTTCCCGGCTCAACTAATGAAAAACTGTTTTTT.

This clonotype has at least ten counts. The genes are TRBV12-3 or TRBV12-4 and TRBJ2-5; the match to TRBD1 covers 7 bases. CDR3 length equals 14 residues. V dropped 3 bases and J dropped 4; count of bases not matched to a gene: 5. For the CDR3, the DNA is TGTGCCAGCAGTTTTCGACAGGGACGAGAGACCCAGTACTTC. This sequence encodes CASSFRQGRETQYF.

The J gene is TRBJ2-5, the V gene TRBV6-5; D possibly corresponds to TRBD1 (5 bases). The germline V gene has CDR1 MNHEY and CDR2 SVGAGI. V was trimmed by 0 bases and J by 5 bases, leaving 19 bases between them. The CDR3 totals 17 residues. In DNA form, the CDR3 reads TGTGCCAGCAGTTACTCATTTCCCAGGGTGGGATGGGAGACCCAGTACTTC. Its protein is CASSYSFPRVGWETQYF.

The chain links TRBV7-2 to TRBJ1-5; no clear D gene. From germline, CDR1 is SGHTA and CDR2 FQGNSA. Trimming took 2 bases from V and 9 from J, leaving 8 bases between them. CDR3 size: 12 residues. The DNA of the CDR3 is TGTGCCAGCAGCTTATTCTGGGGGCCCCAGCATTTT. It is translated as CASSLFWGPQHF.

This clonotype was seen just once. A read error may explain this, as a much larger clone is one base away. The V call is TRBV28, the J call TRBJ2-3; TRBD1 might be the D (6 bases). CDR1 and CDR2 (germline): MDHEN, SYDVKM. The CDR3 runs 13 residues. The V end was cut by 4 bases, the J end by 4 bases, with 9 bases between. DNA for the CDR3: TGTGCCAGCAGTTCCTACAGGGCAGATACGCAGTATTTT. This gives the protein CASSSYRADTQYF. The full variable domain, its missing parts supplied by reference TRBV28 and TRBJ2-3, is DVKVTQSSRYLVKRTGEKVFLECVQDMDHENMFWYRQDPGLGLRLIYFSYDVKMKEKGDIPEGYSVSREKKERFSLILESASTNQTSMYLCASSSYRADTQYFGPGTRLTVL.

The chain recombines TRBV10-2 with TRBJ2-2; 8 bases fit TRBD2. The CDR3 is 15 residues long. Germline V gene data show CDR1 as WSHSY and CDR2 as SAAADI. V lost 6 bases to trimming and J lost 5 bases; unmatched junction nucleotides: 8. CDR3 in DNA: TGCGCCAGCAGGACCGGGACTAGGGGAACCGGGGAGCTGTTTTTT. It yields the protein CASRTGTRGTGELFF.

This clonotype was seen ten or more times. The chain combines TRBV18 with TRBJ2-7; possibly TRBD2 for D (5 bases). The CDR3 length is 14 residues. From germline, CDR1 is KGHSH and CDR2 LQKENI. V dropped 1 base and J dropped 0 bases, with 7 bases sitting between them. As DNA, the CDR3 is TGTGCCAGCTCACCACGCCGGGACTCCTACGAGCAGTACTTC. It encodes CASSPRRDSYEQYF.